A selection of T cell receptor beta chains follows, all from one sample in a study of T cell responses to AZD1222 COVID-19 vaccine. Sequencing used immunoSEQ multiplex PCR; TCRdb keeps in-frame clones, though not all of them. The table records almost 70,000 clones, roughly 80% of them present only once. The source was peripheral blood, collected 28 days after the second AZD1222 dose. The receptor source for this set is an adult who received the AZD1222 COVID-19 vaccine. The CDR3 runs from the conserved cysteine through the conserved F or W. D genes are given only for firm matches. Clone size is stated in some rows and not others, as once, few, many or a class when expanded.

d_call	v_call	cdr3_length	clone_size	j_call	cdr3_nt	cdr3_aa
TRBD1	TRBV28	17	few	TRBJ2-7	TGTGCCAGCAGTTTATGGAGCTCCGGGACAGGGACCTACGAGCAGTACTTC	CASSLWSSGTGTYEQYF
.	TRBV4-1	15	few	TRBJ2-2	TGCGCCAGCAGCCAAGGACGAGCGAACACCGGGGAGCTGTTTTTT	CASSQGRANTGELFF
TRBD2	TRBV7-7	16	.	TRBJ2-7	TGTGCTAGCAGGGGAGCGGGGGTCATCATCTCCTACGAGCAGTACTTC	CASRGAGVIISYEQYF
.	TRBV19	16	.	TRBJ2-4	TGTGCCAGTAGTCCCCCCGGGATGGTAGCCAAAAACATTCAGTACTTC	CASSPPGMVAKNIQYF
TRBD1	TRBV30	15	.	TRBJ1-5	TGTGCCTGGAGTGGTATGAAGGGGGCGGTTCAGCCCCAGCATTTT	CAWSGMKGAVQPQHF
.	TRBV5-4	13	once	TRBJ2-5	TGTGCCAGCAGCTTGGATCTGGAGGAGACCCAGTACTTC	CASSLDLEETQYF
TRBD1	TRBV28	14	.	TRBJ1-2	TGTGCCAGCAGTTTAGACAGGGTCAACTATGGCTACACCTTC	CASSLDRVNYGYTF
.	TRBV6-1	12	.	TRBJ1-3	TGTGCCAGCAGTGAAAGTGGAAACACCATATATTTT	CASSESGNTIYF
.	TRBV4-1	14	.	TRBJ2-1	TGCGCCAGCAGCCCTCACGGATATCGGTATGAGCAGTTCTTC	CASSPHGYRYEQFF
TRBD2	TRBV6-1	15	once	TRBJ2-1	TGTGCCAGCAGTGATTTGACTAGCGAAACGGATGAGCAGTTCTTC	CASSDLTSETDEQFF
.	TRBV5-4	17	.	TRBJ2-2	TGTGCCAGCAGCTTGTCAAGGTTGGGGGGGAACACCGGGGAGCTGTTTTTT	CASSLSRLGGNTGELFF
.	TRBV4-1	17	.	TRBJ2-1	TGCGCCAGCAGCCAAGAGTCTCGGGTTTCCCCCTACAATGAGCAGTTCTTC	CASSQESRVSPYNEQFF
.	TRBV28	14	.	TRBJ2-7	TGTGCCAGCACCTCCGGGACTGGGGGCTACGAGCAGTACTTC	CASTSGTGGYEQYF
TRBD2	TRBV11-2	16	.	TRBJ2-3	TGTGCCAGCAGCCTTCTAGCGGGGGCTTTCACAGATACGCAGTATTTT	CASSLLAGAFTDTQYF
.	TRBV29-1	14	few	TRBJ2-7	TGCAGCGTTGAACTTCAGGGACTGACCTACGAGCAGTACTTC	CSVELQGLTYEQYF
TRBD1	TRBV19	16	.	TRBJ1-6	TGTGCCAGTAGGATCGGACAGGGGCAGGGAAATTCACCCCTCCACTTT	CASRIGQGQGNSPLHF
.	TRBV6-1	16	.	TRBJ1-2	TGTGCCAGCAGTGAAGCTGTGACGGGACCTGGCTATGGCTACACCTTC	CASSEAVTGPGYGYTF
TRBD1	TRBV5-1	16	.	TRBJ1-2	TGCGCCAGCAGGCCTCACGAGACAGGGCGGCACTATGGCTACACCTTC	CASRPHETGRHYGYTF
.	TRBV28	12	.	TRBJ2-7	TGTGCCAGCAGCAAAATGTCCTACGAGCAGTACTTC	CASSKMSYEQYF
.	TRBV19	12	.	TRBJ2-7	TGTGCCACCGGGGACACAGCCTACGAGCAGTACTTC	CATGDTAYEQYF
TRBD2	TRBV5-4	15	.	TRBJ2-2	TGTGCCACGGGGGGAGGGACCTTGAACACCGGGGAGCTGTTTTTT	CATGGGTLNTGELFF
TRBD1	TRBV20-1	16	few	TRBJ2-2	TGCAGTGCTAGTTTGGCAGGGGGCCCGAACACCGGGGAGCTGTTTTTT	CSASLAGGPNTGELFF